This TCR beta chain comes out of a study of blood T cell repertoires in COVID-19. At the level of the study: Specimens from acute and convalescent COVID-19 originated in the United States, Italy and Spain. Nucleic acid was either cDNA or gDNA, and it came from T cells, B-cell-depleted T cells, or PBMCs.

The repertoire was sequenced with immunoSEQ multiplex PCR; TCRdb's copy has only in-frame clones and lacks some. The sample includes more than 100,000 clones, 85% to 90% of them seen just once. The sequence was collected from a man at least 80 years old with acute or convalescent COVID-19. Material: peripheral blood.

CDR3 DNA: TGTGCCAGCAGCGACCAGTGGGCGGGAGGGTCCCCCGGGCAGTTCTTC. Its translation is CASSDQWAGGSPGQFF. The chain recombines TRBV6-4 with TRBJ2-1, with TRBD2 matching over 9 bases. Germline loops: CDR1 MRHNA, CDR2 SNTAGT. The CDR3 spans 16 residues. The J segment lost 12 bases and the V segment lost 6 bases, leaving 18 bases of the junction unmatched.